This T cell receptor beta chain was identified during a study of cytomegalovirus exposure and HLA in healthy donors. Amplification used 60 Vbeta primers and 13 Jbeta primers. Assay: immunoSEQ multiplex PCR; the TCRdb copy retains only in-frame clones and omits some. Here the sample spans about 160,000 clones, roughly 85% being singletons. Germline V gives CDR1 MNHEY, CDR2 SMNVEV (reference sequence). The CDR3 spans 15 residues. As to this clone: Its cognate antigen is unknown.

Findings and caveats of the study: Researchers counted over 150 TCR beta chains as cytomegalovirus-associated.

The receptor was isolated from a woman under 40 in good health and CMV-seronegative. This sequence joins TRBV27 and TRBJ2-5, with D perhaps matching TRBD2 (6 bases). The J call may be in error: the DNA end matches TRBJ2-7 better. The sequencing input was PBMCs. CDR3 DNA: TGTGCCAGCAGCCGACAACGCGGGGAAACCTACGAGCAGTACTTC. Translated: CASSRQRGETYEQYF.